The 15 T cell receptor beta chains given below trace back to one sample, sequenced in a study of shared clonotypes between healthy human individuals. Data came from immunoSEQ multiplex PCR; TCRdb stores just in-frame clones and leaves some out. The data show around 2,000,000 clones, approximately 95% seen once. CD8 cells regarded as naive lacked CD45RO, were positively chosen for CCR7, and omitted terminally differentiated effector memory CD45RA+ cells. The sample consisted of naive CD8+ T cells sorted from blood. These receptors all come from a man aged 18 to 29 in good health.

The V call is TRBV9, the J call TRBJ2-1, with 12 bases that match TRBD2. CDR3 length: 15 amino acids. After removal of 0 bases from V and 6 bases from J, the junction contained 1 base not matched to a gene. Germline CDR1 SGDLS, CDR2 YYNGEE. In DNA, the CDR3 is TGTGCCAGCAGCGTAGAACTAGCGGGAGGCAATGAGCAGTTCTTC. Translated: CASSVELAGGNEQFF.

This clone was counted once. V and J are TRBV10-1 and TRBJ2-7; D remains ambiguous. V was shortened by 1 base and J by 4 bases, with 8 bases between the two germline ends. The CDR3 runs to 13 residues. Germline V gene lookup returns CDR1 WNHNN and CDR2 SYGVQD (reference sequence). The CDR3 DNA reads TGCGCCAGCAGTGAGTTTCCAGATTACGAGCAGTACTTC. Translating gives CASSEFPDYEQYF.

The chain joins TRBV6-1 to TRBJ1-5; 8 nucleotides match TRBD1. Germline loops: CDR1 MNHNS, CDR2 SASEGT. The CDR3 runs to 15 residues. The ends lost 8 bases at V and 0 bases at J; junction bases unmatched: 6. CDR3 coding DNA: TGTGCCAGCTGGGACAGGACTTATAGCAATCAGCCCCAGCATTTT. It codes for CASWDRTYSNQPQHF.

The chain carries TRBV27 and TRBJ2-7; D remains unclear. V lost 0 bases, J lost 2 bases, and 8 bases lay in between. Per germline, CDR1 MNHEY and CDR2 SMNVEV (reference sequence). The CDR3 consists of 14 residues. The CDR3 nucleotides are TGTGCCAGCAGTTTATCACCAGATCCCTACGAGCAGTACTTC. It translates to CASSLSPDPYEQYF.

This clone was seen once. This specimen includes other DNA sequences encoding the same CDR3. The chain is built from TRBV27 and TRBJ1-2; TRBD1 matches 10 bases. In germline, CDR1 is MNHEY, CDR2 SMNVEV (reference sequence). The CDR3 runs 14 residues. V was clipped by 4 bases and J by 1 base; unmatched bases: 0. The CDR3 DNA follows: TGTGCCAGCAGTTGGGACAGGGGTAACTATGGCTACACCTTC. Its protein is CASSWDRGNYGYTF.

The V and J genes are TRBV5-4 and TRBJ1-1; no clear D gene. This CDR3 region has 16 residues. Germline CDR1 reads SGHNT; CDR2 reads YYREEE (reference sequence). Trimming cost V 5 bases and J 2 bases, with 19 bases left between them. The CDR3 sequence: CASSYRLGPKNTEAFF. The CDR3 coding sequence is TGTGCCAGCAGTTATCGTTTAGGACCGAAAAACACTGAAGCTTTCTTT.

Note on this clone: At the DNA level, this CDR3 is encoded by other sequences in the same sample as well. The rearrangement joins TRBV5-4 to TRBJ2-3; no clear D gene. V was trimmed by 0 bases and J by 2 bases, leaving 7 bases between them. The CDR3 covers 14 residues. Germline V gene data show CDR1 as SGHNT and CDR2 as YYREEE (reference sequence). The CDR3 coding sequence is TGTGCCAGCAGCTTGGGGTCCCTCACAGATACGCAGTATTTT. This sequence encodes CASSLGSLTDTQYF.

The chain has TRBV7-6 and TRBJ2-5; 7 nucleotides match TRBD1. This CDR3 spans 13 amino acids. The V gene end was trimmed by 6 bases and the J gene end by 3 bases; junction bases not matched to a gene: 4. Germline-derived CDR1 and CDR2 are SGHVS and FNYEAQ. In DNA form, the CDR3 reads TGTGCCAGCAGACGACAGGGAGAAGAGACCCAGTACTTC. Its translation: CASRRQGEETQYF.

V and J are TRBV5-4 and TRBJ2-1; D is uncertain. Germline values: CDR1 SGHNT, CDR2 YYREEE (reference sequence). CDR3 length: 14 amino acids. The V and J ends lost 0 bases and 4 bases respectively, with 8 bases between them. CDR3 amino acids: CASSLESGYNEQFF. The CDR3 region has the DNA TGTGCCAGCAGCTTGGAATCAGGTTACAATGAGCAGTTCTTC.

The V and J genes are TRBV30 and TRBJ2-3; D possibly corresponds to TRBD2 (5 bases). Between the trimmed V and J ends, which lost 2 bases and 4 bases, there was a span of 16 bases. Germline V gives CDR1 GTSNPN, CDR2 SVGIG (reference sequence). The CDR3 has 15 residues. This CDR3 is CAWSPPGTAADTQYF. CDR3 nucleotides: TGTGCCTGGAGTCCCCCGGGAACAGCAGCAGATACGCAGTATTTT.

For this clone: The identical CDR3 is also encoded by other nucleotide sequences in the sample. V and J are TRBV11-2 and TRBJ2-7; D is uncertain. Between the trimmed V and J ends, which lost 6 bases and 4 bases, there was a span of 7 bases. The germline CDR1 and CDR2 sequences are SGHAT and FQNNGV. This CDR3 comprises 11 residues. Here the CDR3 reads CASSSGYEQYF. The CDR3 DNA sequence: TGTGCCAGCAGTTCAGGATACGAGCAGTACTTC.

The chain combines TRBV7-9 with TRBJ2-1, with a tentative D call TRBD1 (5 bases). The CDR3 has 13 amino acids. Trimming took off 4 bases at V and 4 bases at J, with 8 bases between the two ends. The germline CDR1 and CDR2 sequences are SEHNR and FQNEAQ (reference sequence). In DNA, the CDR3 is TGTGCCAGCAGCTCCGGACATTACAATGAGCAGTTCTTC. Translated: CASSSGHYNEQFF.

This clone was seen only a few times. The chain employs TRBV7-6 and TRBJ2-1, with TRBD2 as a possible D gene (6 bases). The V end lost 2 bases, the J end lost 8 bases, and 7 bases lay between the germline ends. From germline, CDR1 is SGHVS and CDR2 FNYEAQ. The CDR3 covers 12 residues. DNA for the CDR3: TGTGCCAGCAGCTTAAGGGAGGATGAGCAGTTCTTC. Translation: CASSLREDEQFF.

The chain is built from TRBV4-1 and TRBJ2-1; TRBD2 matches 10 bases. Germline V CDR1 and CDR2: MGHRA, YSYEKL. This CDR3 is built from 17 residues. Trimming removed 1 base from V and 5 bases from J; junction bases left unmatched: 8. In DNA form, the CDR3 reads TGCGCCAGCAGCCAAGCTAGCGGGGGTCCCACGCACAATGAGCAGTTCTTC. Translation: CASSQASGGPTHNEQFF.

The CDR3 here is CASSLLAGGVEQYF. The CDR3 DNA reads as TGTGCCAGCAGCTTACTAGCGGGGGGCGTAGAGCAGTACTTC. The chain recombines TRBV9 with TRBJ2-7; 12 nucleotides align to TRBD2. J was trimmed by 7 bases and V by 4 bases; bases with no gene match: 6. The CDR3 extends over 14 amino acids. The germline V gene has CDR1 SGDLS and CDR2 YYNGEE. Filled out from reference TRBV9 and TRBJ2-7, the complete variable domain reads DSGVTQTPKHLITATGQRVTLRCSPRSGDLSVYWYQQSLDQGLQFLIQYYNGEERAKGNILERFSAQQFPDLHSELNLSSLELGDSALYFCASSLLAGGVEQYFGPGTRLTVT.